Reported below is one T cell receptor beta chain. Its antigen is not identified. The data were taken from a study of response to subunit inactivated influenza vaccine. Regarding the study as a whole: The authors offered the suggestion that each seasonal influenza vaccination recruits few new T cells.

This CDR3 has 15 residues. Germline V lookup: CDR1 DFQATT, CDR2 SNEGSKA (reference sequence). V gave up 0 bases and J gave up 2 bases, with 12 bases separating them. TCRdb analysed the RT-PCR reads with MiXCR anew, one entry per CDR3 protein. The sample holds 650,000 to 700,000 distinct CDR3 sequences, about a sixth seen once. The sample consisted of PBMCs from blood, taken 11 to 12 days after vaccination. This receptor was identified in a man aged 50 to 59 who received an inactivated influenza vaccine. V and J are TRBV20-1 and TRBJ2-3; a possible D gene is TRBD2 (6 bases). The CDR3 spells CSARDTGVYTDTQYF. In DNA form, the CDR3 reads TGCAGTGCTAGAGATACGGGGGTGTACACAGATACGCAGTATTTT.